These T cell receptor beta chains were read from a single sample in a study of shared clonotypes between healthy human individuals. Sequenced by immunoSEQ multiplex PCR; TCRdb stores in-frame clones only, minus some. The sample has some 2,500,000 clones; around 93% are singletons. Specimen: naive CD4+ T cells from PBMCs. These receptors came from a man between 18 and 29 years old in good health. Some clones in this sample may be carry-over from other donors' samples. Both conserved end residues are trimmed from each CDR3.

TRBJ2-7 TRBV27 ASRLFRNVREQY
TRBJ2-7 TRBV28 ASSLPGTTTYEQY
TRBJ2-5 TRBV6-1 ASSGRDYWETQY
TRBJ1-2 TRBV5-1 ASRDSSLPNYGYT
TRBJ2-1 TRBV27 ASALLAGNNEQF
TRBJ2-6 TRBV25-1 ASSELVGSSGANVLT
TRBJ1-2 TRBV7-9 ASSFEAGQGAGGYT
TRBJ1-4 TRBV25-1 ASRGDRGGKSEKLF
TRBJ1-2 TRBV28 ASSFFRTGGGYT
TRBJ1-5 TRBV19 ASSTRTGERQPQH
TRBJ2-5 TRBV5-1 ASSPPTGGETQY
TRBJ1-5 TRBV28 ASRDIHQPQH
TRBJ2-1 TRBV4-1 ASSQEPMRTRNNEQF
TRBJ1-1 TRBV11-1 ASSSGLGTEAF
TRBJ1-1 TRBV11-1 ASSPRTVNTEAF
TRBJ2-7 TRBV11-3 ASSLARGTRGEQY
TRBJ2-7 TRBV7-6 ASSSTGGGINEQY
TRBJ1-5 TRBV6-1 ASSVQGTGNQPQH
TRBJ1-4 TRBV15 ATSRPGHQGEKLF
TRBJ2-5 TRBV30 AWSVQGALGETQY